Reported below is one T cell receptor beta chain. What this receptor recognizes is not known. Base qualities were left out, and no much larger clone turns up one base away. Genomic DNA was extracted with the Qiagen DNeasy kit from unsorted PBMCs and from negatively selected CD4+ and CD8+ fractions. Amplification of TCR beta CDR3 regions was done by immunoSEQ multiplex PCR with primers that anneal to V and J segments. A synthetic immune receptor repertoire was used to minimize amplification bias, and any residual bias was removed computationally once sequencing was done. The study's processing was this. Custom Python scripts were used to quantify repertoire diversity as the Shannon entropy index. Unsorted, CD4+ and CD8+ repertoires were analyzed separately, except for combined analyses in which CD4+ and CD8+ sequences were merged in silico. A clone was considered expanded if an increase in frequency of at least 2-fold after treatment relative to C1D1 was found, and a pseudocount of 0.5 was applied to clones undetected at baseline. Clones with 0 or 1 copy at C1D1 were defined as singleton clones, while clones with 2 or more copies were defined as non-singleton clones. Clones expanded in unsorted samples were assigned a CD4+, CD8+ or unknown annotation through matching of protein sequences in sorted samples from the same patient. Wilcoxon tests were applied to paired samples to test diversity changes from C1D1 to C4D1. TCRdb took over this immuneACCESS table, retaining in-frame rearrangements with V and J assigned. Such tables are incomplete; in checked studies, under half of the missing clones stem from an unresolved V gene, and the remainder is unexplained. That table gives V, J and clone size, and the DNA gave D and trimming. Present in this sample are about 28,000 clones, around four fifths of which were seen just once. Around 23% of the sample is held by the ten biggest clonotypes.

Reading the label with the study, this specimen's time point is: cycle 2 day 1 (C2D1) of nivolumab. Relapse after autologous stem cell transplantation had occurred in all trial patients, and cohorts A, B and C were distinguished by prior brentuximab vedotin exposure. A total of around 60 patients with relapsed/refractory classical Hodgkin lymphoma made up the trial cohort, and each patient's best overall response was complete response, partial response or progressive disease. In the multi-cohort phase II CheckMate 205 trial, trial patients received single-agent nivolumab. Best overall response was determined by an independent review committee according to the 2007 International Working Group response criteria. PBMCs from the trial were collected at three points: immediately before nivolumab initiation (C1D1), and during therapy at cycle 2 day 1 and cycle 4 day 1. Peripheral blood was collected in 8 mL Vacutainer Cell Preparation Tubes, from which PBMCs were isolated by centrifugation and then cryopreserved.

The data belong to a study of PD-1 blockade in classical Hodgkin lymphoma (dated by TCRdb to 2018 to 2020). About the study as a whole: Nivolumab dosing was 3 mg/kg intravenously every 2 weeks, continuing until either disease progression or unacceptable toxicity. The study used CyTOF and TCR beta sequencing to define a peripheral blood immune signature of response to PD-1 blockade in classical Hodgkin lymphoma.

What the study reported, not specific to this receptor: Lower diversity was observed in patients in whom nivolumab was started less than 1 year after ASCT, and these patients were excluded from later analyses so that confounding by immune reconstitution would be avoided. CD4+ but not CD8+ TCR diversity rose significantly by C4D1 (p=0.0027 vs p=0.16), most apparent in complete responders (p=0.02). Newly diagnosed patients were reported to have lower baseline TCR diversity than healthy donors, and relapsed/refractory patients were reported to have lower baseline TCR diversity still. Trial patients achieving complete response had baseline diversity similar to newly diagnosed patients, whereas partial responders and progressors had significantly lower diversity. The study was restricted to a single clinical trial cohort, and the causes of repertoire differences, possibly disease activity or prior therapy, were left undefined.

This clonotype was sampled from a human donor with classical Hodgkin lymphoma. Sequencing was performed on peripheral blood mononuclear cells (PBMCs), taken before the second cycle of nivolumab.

The DNA sequence reads TGCGCTAGCTCCCAGGGGCCCGGGGAGCTGTTTTTT. This codes for CASSQGPGELFF. The sequence joins TRBV5-1 to TRBJ2-2; TRBD1 is a weak D gene call, 6 bases matching. The CDR3 measures 12 amino acids from cysteine to phenylalanine. The entry retains the CDR3 DNA only, 36 bases that are in frame from base 1. The germline V gene sets CDR1 to SGHRS and CDR2 to YFSETQ.